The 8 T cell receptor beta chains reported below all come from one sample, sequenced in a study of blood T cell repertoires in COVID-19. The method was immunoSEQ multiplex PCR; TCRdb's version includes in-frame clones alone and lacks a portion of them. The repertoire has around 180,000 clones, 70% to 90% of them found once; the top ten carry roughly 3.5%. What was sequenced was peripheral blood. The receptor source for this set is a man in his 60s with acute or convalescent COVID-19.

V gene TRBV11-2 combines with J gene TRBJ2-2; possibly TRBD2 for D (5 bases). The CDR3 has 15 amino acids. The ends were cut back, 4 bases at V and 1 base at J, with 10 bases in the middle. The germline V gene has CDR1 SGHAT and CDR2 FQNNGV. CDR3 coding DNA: TGTGCCAGCAGCTCCGGGATTCTGAACACCGGGGAGCTGTTTTTT. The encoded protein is CASSSGILNTGELFF.

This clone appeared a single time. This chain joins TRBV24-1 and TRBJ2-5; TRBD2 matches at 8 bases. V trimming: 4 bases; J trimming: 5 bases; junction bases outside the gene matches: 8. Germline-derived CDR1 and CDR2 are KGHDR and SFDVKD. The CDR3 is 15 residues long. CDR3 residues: CATSEGAGRGETQYF. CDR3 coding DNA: TGTGCCACCAGTGAGGGGGCCGGGAGGGGGGAGACCCAGTACTTC.

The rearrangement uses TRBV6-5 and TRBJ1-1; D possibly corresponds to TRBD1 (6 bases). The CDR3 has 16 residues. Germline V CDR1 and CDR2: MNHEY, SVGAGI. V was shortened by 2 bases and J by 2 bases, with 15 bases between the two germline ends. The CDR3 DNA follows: TGTGCCAGCAGTTACGCGAACAGGGTGGGAAACACTGAAGCTTTCTTT. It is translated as CASSYANRVGNTEAFF.

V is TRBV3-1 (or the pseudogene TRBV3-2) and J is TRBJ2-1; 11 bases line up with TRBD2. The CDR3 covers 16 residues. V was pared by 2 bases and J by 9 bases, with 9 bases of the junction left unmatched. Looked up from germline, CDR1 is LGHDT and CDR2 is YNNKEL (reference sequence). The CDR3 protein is CASSQFILAGEGEQFF. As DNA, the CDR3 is TGTGCCAGCAGCCAATTCATACTAGCGGGAGAGGGTGAGCAGTTCTTC.

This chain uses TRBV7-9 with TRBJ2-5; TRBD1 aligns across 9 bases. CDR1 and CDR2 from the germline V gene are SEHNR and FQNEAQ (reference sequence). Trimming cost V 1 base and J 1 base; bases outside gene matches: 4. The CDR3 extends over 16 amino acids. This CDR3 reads CASSLGGTGTQETQYF. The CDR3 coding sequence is TGTGCCAGCAGCTTAGGGGGGACAGGGACCCAAGAGACCCAGTACTTC.

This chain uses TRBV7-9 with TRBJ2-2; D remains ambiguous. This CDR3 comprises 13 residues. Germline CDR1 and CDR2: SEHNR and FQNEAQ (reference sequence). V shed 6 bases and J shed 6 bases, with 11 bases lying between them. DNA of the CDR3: TGTGCCAGCAGTCCGTCCAGCGCCGGGGAGCTGTTTTTT. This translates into CASSPSSAGELFF.

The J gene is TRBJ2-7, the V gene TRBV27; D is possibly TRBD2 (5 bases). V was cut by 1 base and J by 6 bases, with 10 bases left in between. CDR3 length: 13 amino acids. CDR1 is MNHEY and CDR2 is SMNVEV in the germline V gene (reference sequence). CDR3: CASSLFLTSEQYF. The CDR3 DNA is TGTGCCAGCAGTTTATTCCTTACTAGCGAGCAGTACTTC.

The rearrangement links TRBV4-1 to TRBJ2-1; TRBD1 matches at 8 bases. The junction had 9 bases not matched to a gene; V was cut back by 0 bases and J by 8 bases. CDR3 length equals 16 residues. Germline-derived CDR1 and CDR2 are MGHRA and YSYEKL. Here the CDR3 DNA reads TGCGCCAGCAGCCAAGATTTGACAGGGGTAAGGGATGAGCAGTTCTTC. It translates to CASSQDLTGVRDEQFF.